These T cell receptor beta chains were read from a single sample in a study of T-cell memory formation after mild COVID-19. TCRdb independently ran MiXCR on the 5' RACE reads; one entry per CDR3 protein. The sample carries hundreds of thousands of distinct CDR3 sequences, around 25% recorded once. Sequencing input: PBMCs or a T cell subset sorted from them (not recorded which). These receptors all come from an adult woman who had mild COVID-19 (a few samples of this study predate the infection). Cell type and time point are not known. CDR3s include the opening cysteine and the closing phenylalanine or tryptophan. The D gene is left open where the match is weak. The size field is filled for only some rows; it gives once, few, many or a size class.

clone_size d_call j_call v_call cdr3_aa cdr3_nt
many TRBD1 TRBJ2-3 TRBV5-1 CASSGGRGRSDTQYF TGCGCCAGCAGCGGGGGCAGGGGGCGGTCAGATACGCAGTATTTT
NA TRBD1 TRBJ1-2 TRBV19 CASSVSGGANYGYTF TGTGCCAGTAGTGTTTCAGGGGGAGCTAACTATGGCTACACCTTC
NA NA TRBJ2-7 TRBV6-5 CASSDSPYEQYF TGTGCCAGCAGTGACTCCCCCTACGAGCAGTACTTC
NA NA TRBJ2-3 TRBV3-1 CASSQVLRRGSTDTQYF TGTGCCAGCAGCCAAGTGCTCCGCAGGGGCAGCACAGATACGCAGTATTTT
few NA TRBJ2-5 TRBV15 CATSRDIGRQETQYF TGTGCCACCAGCAGAGATATAGGTCGGCAAGAGACCCAGTACTTC
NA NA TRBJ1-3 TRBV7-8 CASSPDSHGSTIYF TGTGCCAGCAGCCCGGACAGCCATGGAAGCACCATATATTTT
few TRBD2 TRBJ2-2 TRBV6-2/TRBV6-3 CASSRGLAGPNTGELFF TGTGCCAGCAGTCGCGGACTAGCGGGACCTAACACCGGGGAGCTGTTTTTT
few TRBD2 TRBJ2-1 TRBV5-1 CATRRGTSAQDYNEQFF TGCGCCACTCGACGCGGGACTAGCGCCCAGGACTACAATGAGCAGTTCTTC
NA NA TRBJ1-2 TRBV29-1 CSVVWGGGYTF TGCAGCGTTGTTTGGGGTGGAGGCTACACCTTC
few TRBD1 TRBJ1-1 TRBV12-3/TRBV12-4 CASSLAGAGGTEAFF TGTGCCAGCAGTTTAGCGGGGGCAGGGGGCACTGAAGCTTTCTTT
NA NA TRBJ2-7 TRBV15 CATSQRGGTAIYEQYF TGTGCCACCAGCCAGAGGGGCGGGACAGCTATCTACGAGCAGTACTTC
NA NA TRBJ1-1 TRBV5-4 CASSRPGTKVEAFF TGTGCCAGCAGCCGTCCCGGGACAAAGGTTGAAGCTTTCTTT
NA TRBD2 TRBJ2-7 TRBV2 CASRREGHEQYF TGTGCCAGCAGGAGGGAGGGGCACGAGCAGTACTTC
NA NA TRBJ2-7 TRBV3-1 CASSQNPGIGGDEQYF TGTGCCAGCAGCCAAAACCCCGGTATCGGAGGCGACGAGCAGTACTTC
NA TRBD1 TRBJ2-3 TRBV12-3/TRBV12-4 CASSRDSATDTQYF TGTGCCAGCAGTCGGGACAGCGCCACAGATACGCAGTATTTT
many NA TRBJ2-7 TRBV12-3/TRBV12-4 CASSLVGGNYEQYF TGTGCCAGCAGTTTGGTTGGGGGCAACTACGAGCAGTACTTC
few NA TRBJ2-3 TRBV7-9 CATTHTDTQYF TGTGCCACCACCCACACAGATACGCAGTATTTT
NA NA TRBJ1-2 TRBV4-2 CASSQDLGIDYGYTF TGTGCCAGCAGCCAAGATTTGGGAATTGACTATGGCTACACCTTC
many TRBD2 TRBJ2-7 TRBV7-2 CASSSRGTSGYEQYF TGTGCCAGCAGCTCGAGGGGGACTAGCGGCTACGAGCAGTACTTC
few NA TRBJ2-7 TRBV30 CAWSVWQGQEEQYF TGTGCCTGGAGTGTATGGCAGGGGCAAGAGGAGCAGTACTTC
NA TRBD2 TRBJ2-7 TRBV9 CASSTGLAGGREQYF TGTGCCAGCAGCACAGGACTAGCGGGGGGGCGTGAGCAGTACTTC